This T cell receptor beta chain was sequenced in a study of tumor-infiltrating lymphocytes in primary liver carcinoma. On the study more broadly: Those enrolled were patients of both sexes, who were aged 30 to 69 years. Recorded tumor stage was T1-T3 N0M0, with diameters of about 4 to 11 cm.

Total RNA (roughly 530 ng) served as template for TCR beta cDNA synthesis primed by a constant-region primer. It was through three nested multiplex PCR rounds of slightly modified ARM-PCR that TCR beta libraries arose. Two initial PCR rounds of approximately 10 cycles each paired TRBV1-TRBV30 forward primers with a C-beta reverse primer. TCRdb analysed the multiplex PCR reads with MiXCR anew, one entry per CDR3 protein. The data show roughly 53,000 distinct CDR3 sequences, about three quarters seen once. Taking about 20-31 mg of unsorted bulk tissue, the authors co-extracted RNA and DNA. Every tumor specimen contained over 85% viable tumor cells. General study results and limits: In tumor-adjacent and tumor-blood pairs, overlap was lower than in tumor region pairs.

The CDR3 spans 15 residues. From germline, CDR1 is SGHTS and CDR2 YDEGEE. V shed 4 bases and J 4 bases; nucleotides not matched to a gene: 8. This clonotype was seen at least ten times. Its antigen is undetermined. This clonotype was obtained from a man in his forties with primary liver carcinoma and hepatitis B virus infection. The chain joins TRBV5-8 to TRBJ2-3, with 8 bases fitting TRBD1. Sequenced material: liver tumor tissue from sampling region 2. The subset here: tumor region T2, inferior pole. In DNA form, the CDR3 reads TGTGCCAGCAGCCCGGGACAGGCAAATGCAGATACGCAGTATTTT. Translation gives CASSPGQANADTQYF. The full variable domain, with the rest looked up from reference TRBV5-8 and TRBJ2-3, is EAGVTQSPTHLIKTRGQQATLRCSPISGHTSVYWYQQALGLGLQFLLWYDEGEERNRGNFPPRFSGRQFPNYSSELNVNALELEDSALYLCASSPGQANADTQYFGPGTRLTVL.